These 27 T cell receptor beta chains share one sample of origin, sequenced in a study of Graves' ophthalmopathy and Graves' hyperthyroidism. Investigators amplified TCR beta CDR3 regions from RNA transcripts. An initial RT-PCR round employing HTBI primers preceded a second-round multiplex PCR. MiXCR, applied by TCRdb to the multiplex PCR reads, yields one record per CDR3 protein. The sample carries roughly 420,000 distinct CDR3 sequences, 20% to 25% recorded once. The specimen sequenced was peripheral blood. Source of these receptors: a young woman with stable Graves' hyperthyroidism.

The chain joins TRBV12-3 or TRBV12-4 to TRBJ2-7, with D perhaps matching TRBD1 or TRBD2 (6 bases each). The CDR3 consists of 14 residues. V gave up 1 base and J gave up 5 bases, with 12 bases separating them. CDR3 nucleotide sequence: TGTGCCAGCAGTTTAGATGGGGGGCCGCACGAGCAGTACTTC. As protein: CASSLDGGPHEQYF.

This clonotype was observed many times. The chain carries TRBV12-3 or TRBV12-4 and TRBJ2-7, with 12 bases that match TRBD2. V lost 6 bases, J lost 6 bases, and 12 bases stayed unmatched. CDR3 length: 16 amino acids. This CDR3 is CASSLELAGGPGEQYF. The CDR3 DNA reads as TGTGCCAGCAGCTTGGAGCTAGCGGGAGGGCCGGGCGAGCAGTACTTC.

Many counts were recorded for this clonotype. The chain recombines TRBV27 with TRBJ1-2; weak D call: TRBD1 (6 bases). Germline CDR1 MNHEY, CDR2 SMNVEV (reference sequence). The CDR3 runs to 15 residues. The germline V and J ends were trimmed by 4 bases and 4 bases, with 16 bases remaining between them. The CDR3 nucleotides are TGTGCCAGCAGTTGGGGGGGGGGCCTTGTCTATGGCTACACCTTC. Amino acid sequence: CASSWGGGLVYGYTF.

This clonotype was recorded many times. The chain combines TRBV12-3 or TRBV12-4 with TRBJ1-2; 9 bases line up with TRBD1. V shed 7 bases, J shed 10 bases, and the junction held 16 bases outside the gene matches. The CDR3 extends over 15 amino acids. CDR3 bases: TGTGCCAGCACCCAAGGGGGGACAGGGACGGGGGACTACACCTTC. Its translation is CASTQGGTGTGDYTF.

This clonotype was observed at least ten times. The chain links TRBV7-2 to TRBJ1-5; 7 bases are shared with TRBD1. The CDR3 has 15 residues. Trimming took 5 bases from V and 2 from J; bases not matched to a gene: 6. Per germline, CDR1 SGHTA and CDR2 FQGNSA. The CDR3 bases are TGTGCCAGCAGCAGAAACAGGGGCGGCAATCAGCCCCAGCATTTT. Encoded protein: CASSRNRGGNQPQHF.

The chain combines TRBV12-3 or TRBV12-4 with TRBJ2-7; D possibly corresponds to TRBD1 (7 bases). CDR3 length: 16 amino acids. Trimming left V 4 bases short and J 3 bases short, with 19 bases between. The CDR3 nucleotides read TGTGCCAGCAGTTCACACAGGGGAGGAACAAACTACGAGCAGTACTTC. It is translated as CASSSHRGGTNYEQYF.

This clonotype occurred many times. The chain is built from TRBV15 and TRBJ2-7, with 8 bases identical to TRBD2. Looked up from germline, CDR1 is LNHNV and CDR2 is YYDKDF (reference sequence). Trimming removed 6 bases from V and 5 bases from J; junction bases left unmatched: 9. The CDR3 has 14 amino acids. The CDR3: CATRAGLAEHEQYF. The CDR3 DNA reads TGTGCCACCAGGGCTGGACTAGCCGAGCACGAGCAGTACTTC.

Many counts were recorded for this clonotype. V is TRBV29-1 and J is TRBJ2-7; TRBD2 agrees at 13 bases. This CDR3 comprises 15 residues. V was pared by 2 bases and J by 7 bases, with 8 bases of the junction left unmatched. Germline V CDR1 and CDR2: SQVTM, ANQGSEA. The CDR3 nucleotides read TGCAGCGTTGAAAGCAGGACTAGCGGGAGTGGAGAGCAGTACTTC. Translation: CSVESRTSGSGEQYF.

This clonotype came up many times. The genes are TRBV5-1 and TRBJ1-3, with D perhaps TRBD1 (6 bases). V shed 2 bases and J shed 2 bases, with 11 bases lying between them. The V gene's germline CDR1 is SGHRS and CDR2 YFSETQ. The CDR3 extends over 15 amino acids. In nucleotides, the CDR3 is TGCGCCAGCAGCTTCGGCGGGGGCCCTGGAAACACCATATATTTT. As protein: CASSFGGGPGNTIYF.

This clonotype was detected ten times or more. The chain employs TRBV7-2 and TRBJ1-3; TRBD1 might be the D (5 bases). The CDR3 is made up of 17 amino acids. Germline V gene lookup returns CDR1 SGHTA and CDR2 FQGNSA. V was trimmed by 3 bases and J by 0 bases, leaving 15 bases between them. This CDR3 is CASSLAWGRSSGNTIYF. As DNA, the CDR3 is TGTGCCAGCAGCTTGGCCTGGGGACGGAGCTCTGGAAACACCATATATTTT.

This clonotype was detected many times. The CDR3 DNA sequence: TGTGCCAGCAGTTACCTCGGACAGGGGGCTACTGAAGCTTTCTTT. Translation: CASSYLGQGATEAFF. The chain uses TRBV6-5 and TRBJ1-1, with TRBD1 matching 11 bases. The CDR3 runs 15 residues. Germline assignment: CDR1 MNHEY and CDR2 SVGAGI. The V segment lost 2 bases and the J segment 5 bases; nucleotides outside the gene matches: 4.

This clonotype was seen at least ten times. This chain links TRBV27 with TRBJ2-7; D might be TRBD1 or TRBD2, each matching 6 bases. V was shortened by 8 bases and J by 0 bases, with 14 bases between the two germline ends. The CDR3 is 14 residues long. The germline V gene has CDR1 MNHEY and CDR2 SMNVEV (reference sequence). The CDR3 is CASGGGYGSYEQYF. Written as DNA, the CDR3 is TGTGCCAGCGGAGGGGGTTATGGCTCCTACGAGCAGTACTTC.

The chain recombines TRBV7-9 with TRBJ2-5; 7 nucleotides agree with TRBD1. Trimming removed 1 base from V and 2 bases from J; junction bases left unmatched: 7. The germline CDR1 and CDR2 sequences are SEHNR and FQNEAQ (reference sequence). The CDR3 has 16 amino acids. CDR3 sequence reads: CASSLGWDSRQETQYF. The CDR3 DNA is TGTGCCAGCAGCTTAGGTTGGGACAGTCGTCAAGAGACCCAGTACTTC.

This clonotype was observed at least ten times. This chain joins TRBV3-1 and TRBJ2-7; D possibly corresponds to TRBD2 (6 bases). With 1 base removed from V and 6 bases from J, the gap between germline ends came to 16 bases. This CDR3 spans 15 amino acids. The germline V gene encodes CDR1 LGHDT and CDR2 YNNKEL (reference sequence). The CDR3 sequence is CASSQGITRDSEQYF. In DNA form, the CDR3 reads TGTGCCAGCAGCCAAGGAATCACGCGGGATTCCGAGCAGTACTTC.

The rearrangement links TRBV6-1 to TRBJ2-2, with D perhaps matching TRBD2 (6 bases). Germline V lookup: CDR1 MNHNS, CDR2 SASEGT. The CDR3 has 13 amino acids. With 4 bases removed from V and 6 bases from J, the gap between germline ends came to 9 bases. The CDR3 sequence is CASSVTGAGELFF. The CDR3 DNA reads TGTGCCAGCAGTGTCACGGGGGCCGGGGAGCTGTTTTTT.

This clonotype showed up many times. This rearrangement joins TRBV19 to TRBJ2-7, with D possibly matching TRBD2 (6 bases). This CDR3 region has 11 residues. From germline, CDR1 is LNHDA and CDR2 SQIVND (reference sequence). Trimming took 8 bases from V and 2 from J, leaving 7 bases between them. DNA of the CDR3: TGTGCCAGTGGAGGGCCCTACGAGCAGTACTTC. Translation: CASGGPYEQYF.

The sample holds many counts of this clonotype. This chain joins TRBV11-2 and TRBJ1-1; TRBD1 agrees at 7 bases. V shed 6 bases, J shed 4 bases, and the junction held 14 bases outside the gene matches. The V gene's germline CDR1 is SGHAT and CDR2 FQNNGV. CDR3 length: 16 residues. As DNA, the CDR3 is TGTGCCAGCAGGCTTCCGACAGGGTCTTTTTGCACTGAAGCTTTCTTT. This translates into CASRLPTGSFCTEAFF.

V gene TRBV12-3 or TRBV12-4 combines with J gene TRBJ2-5, with a tentative D call TRBD2 (6 bases). The CDR3 runs to 15 residues. Trimming stripped 2 bases from V and 5 bases from J, with 15 bases between. The CDR3 region is CASSLMGGRRETQYF. In DNA form, the CDR3 reads TGTGCCAGCAGTTTAATGGGGGGTAGGAGGGAGACCCAGTACTTC.

The chain is built from TRBV18 and TRBJ1-6; D possibly corresponds to TRBD1 (6 bases). This CDR3 is built from 16 residues. Germline lookup yields CDR1 KGHSH and CDR2 LQKENI. With 3 bases removed from V and 6 bases from J, the gap between germline ends came to 15 bases. The CDR3 here is CASSPTSTGSNSPLHF. The CDR3 DNA reads as TGTGCCAGCTCACCCACCTCGACAGGAAGTAATTCACCCCTCCACTTT.

This clonotype was observed at least ten times. J is TRBJ1-2 and V is TRBV12-3 or TRBV12-4; D call uncertain. Between the trimmed V and J ends, which lost 4 bases and 1 base, there was a span of 4 bases. This CDR3 contains 12 residues. CDR3: CASSSHNYGYTF. In DNA, the CDR3 is TGTGCCAGCAGTTCTCATAACTATGGCTACACCTTC.

Many counts were recorded for this clonotype. V usage is TRBV9 and J usage is TRBJ2-5, with TRBD2 matching over 8 bases. V shed 4 bases, J shed 5 bases, and the junction held 7 bases outside the gene matches. This CDR3 region has 14 residues. Germline CDR1 reads SGDLS; CDR2 reads YYNGEE. CDR3: CASSQAGARETQYF. DNA of the CDR3: TGTGCCAGCAGCCAAGCGGGGGCGCGGGAGACCCAGTACTTC.

This clonotype was found many times. This chain connects TRBV28 to TRBJ1-1; TRBD1 matches 10 bases. CDR3 length equals 14 residues. CDR1 and CDR2 from the germline V gene are MDHEN and SYDVKM. V gave up 5 bases and J gave up 7 bases; unmatched junction bases: 7. The CDR3 reads CASSATGGRIEAFF. DNA for the CDR3: TGTGCCAGCAGTGCGACAGGGGGCAGGATTGAAGCTTTCTTT.

This clonotype was observed a handful of times. V gene TRBV6-5 combines with J gene TRBJ1-1; D is unresolved. V was shortened by 0 bases and J by 1 base, with 9 bases between the two germline ends. The CDR3 is 15 amino acids. Germline V gene sequence: CDR1 MNHEY, CDR2 SVGAGI. The CDR3 reads CASSYSAVRNTEAFF. DNA of the CDR3: TGTGCCAGCAGTTACTCGGCGGTGAGGAACACTGAAGCTTTCTTT.

About this clonotype itself: At one end, the junction sequence differs from germline, possibly due to a read error. V usage is TRBV20-1 and J usage is TRBJ2-7; 10 bases line up with TRBD2. This CDR3 contains 15 residues. The V gene's germline CDR1 is DFQATT and CDR2 SNEGSKA (reference sequence). The CDR3 DNA is TGCAGTGCCAGAGGAGTACTAGCGGGGAACTACGAGCAGTACTTC. This codes for CSARGVLAGNYEQYF.

This clonotype was recorded at least ten times. The gene calls are TRBV5-1 and TRBJ2-5; 7 bases fit TRBD2. The CDR3 is made up of 14 amino acids. The V and J ends lost 2 bases and 3 bases, in that order; junction bases with no gene match: 4. Germline V gene lookup returns CDR1 SGHRS and CDR2 YFSETQ. CDR3 in amino acids: CASSLAGRKETQYF. CDR3 DNA: TGCGCCAGCAGCTTAGCGGGGAGGAAAGAGACCCAGTACTTC.

The chain couples TRBV11-2 to TRBJ1-5, with a possible D match to TRBD1 (5 bases). V lost 5 bases and J 11 bases, leaving 13 bases between the germline ends. Germline CDR1 is SGHAT and CDR2 is FQNNGV. The CDR3 length is 12 residues. For the CDR3, the DNA is TGTGCCAGCAGCCCTGGGGGTCTGGCCCAGCATTTT. Translating it yields CASSPGGLAQHF.

This clonotype was recorded at least ten times. The chain is built from TRBV15 and TRBJ2-4, with D uncertain. From germline, CDR1 is LNHNV and CDR2 YYDKDF (reference sequence). The CDR3 length is 14 residues. The V and J ends lost 8 bases and 0 bases respectively, with 11 bases between them. CDR3 coding DNA: TGTGCCACCCCCCAGCCTCTAGCCAAAAACATTCAGTACTTC. It codes for CATPQPLAKNIQYF.